These T cell receptor beta chains were read from a single sample in a study of blood T cell repertoires in COVID-19. Sequencing was performed with immunoSEQ multiplex PCR; in TCRdb, only in-frame clones are kept and a portion is missing. The data show 150,000 to 180,000 clones, nearly 80% seen once. The sample comprised peripheral blood. These receptors came from an older man with acute or convalescent COVID-19. Both conserved end residues are part of each CDR3. The D gene is left open where the match is weak. Rows give clone size only sometimes, using once, few, many, or a class for an expanded clone.

v_call,clone_size,d_call,j_call,cdr3_nt,cdr3_aa
TRBV5-4,-,-,TRBJ1-4,TGTGCCAGCACGCGTGGGCCGGCTAATGAAAAACTGTTTTTT,CASTRGPANEKLFF
TRBV3-1/TRBV3-2,-,TRBD2,TRBJ2-5,TGTGCCAGCAGCCAAAGGAGCGGACTAGCGGGGGAGGGGGAGACCCAGTACTTC,CASSQRSGLAGEGETQYF
TRBV4-2,-,TRBD2,TRBJ2-3,TGTGCCAGCAGCCTCCAAGGCGGGGGAAACACAGATACGCAGTATTTT,CASSLQGGGNTDTQYF
TRBV30,few,-,TRBJ1-1,TGTGCCTGGAGTGTGAAGAGGAACACTGAAGCTTTCTTT,CAWSVKRNTEAFF
TRBV19,-,TRBD1,TRBJ1-2,TGTGCCAGTAGTATTAGTCAGGGGGCTTGGGGCTACACCTTC,CASSISQGAWGYTF
TRBV5-5,-,-,TRBJ1-2,TGTGCCAGCAGCAAAGACCCAGGGATTGGGCCTGGCTACACCTTC,CASSKDPGIGPGYTF
TRBV6-5,-,TRBD2,TRBJ2-1,TGTGCCAGCAATACCTCCGGGGGGAGGCAGTTCTTC,CASNTSGGRQFF
TRBV30,once,TRBD1,TRBJ1-6,TGTGCCTGGAAACAGGGGGTCTCCTATAATTCACCCCTCCACTTT,CAWKQGVSYNSPLHF
TRBV12-3/TRBV12-4,-,-,TRBJ2-1,TGTGCCAGCAGTCGACAGCACAATGAGCAGTTCTTC,CASSRQHNEQFF
TRBV4-1,-,TRBD2,TRBJ2-7,TGCGCCAGCAGCCAATTAACCCCGGGGGGGAATTCCTACGAGCAGTACTTC,CASSQLTPGGNSYEQYF
TRBV27,-,TRBD2,TRBJ2-1,TGTGCCAGCAGTTTATCTAGCGGGGGCCGGGGTGAGCAGTTCTTC,CASSLSSGGRGEQFF
TRBV2,-,-,TRBJ1-4,TGTGCCAGCAGTGAAGGGGACTGGACACGCCGCTTGTTTTTT,CASSEGDWTRRLFF
TRBV4-2,few,-,TRBJ1-2,TGTGCCAGCAGCCAAGACCTCTATGGCTACACCTTC,CASSQDLYGYTF
TRBV7-9,-,-,TRBJ2-6,TGTGCCAGCAGCTTAGACGTCCAGGGGTACTCTGGGGCCAACGTCCTGACTTTC,CASSLDVQGYSGANVLTF
TRBV2,-,TRBD2,TRBJ2-4,TGTGCCAGCAGAGGGACTAGCGGGGGCCGGGGGGAAATTCAGTACTTC,CASRGTSGGRGEIQYF
TRBV10-1,-,TRBD2,TRBJ2-3,TGCGCCAGCAGTGGCCCCGGGACTAGCTCATTCAAGCAGTATTTT,CASSGPGTSSFKQYF
TRBV19,-,-,TRBJ1-2,TGTGCCAGTAGTATGTGGCAGGACTATGGCTACACCTTC,CASSMWQDYGYTF
TRBV9,-,TRBD1,TRBJ1-2,TGTGCCAGCAGCGCGACAGGGGTAGGTGGCTACACCTTC,CASSATGVGGYTF
TRBV6-6,-,TRBD1,TRBJ1-2,TGTGCCAGCAGTTACTCGGGACAGCGGGTTGGCTACACCTTC,CASSYSGQRVGYTF
TRBV11-3,many,-,TRBJ2-7,TGTGCCAGCAGCCCAAGTTGGAGGGAGGATGGCTACGAGCAGTACTTC,CASSPSWREDGYEQYF
TRBV7-2,-,TRBD2,TRBJ2-3,TGTGCCAGCAGCTTTAGCGGGGGGGATACGCAGTATTTT,CASSFSGGDTQYF
TRBV5-4,-,TRBD1,TRBJ1-2,TGTGCCAGCAGCTTGGGGGACAGGGGCTCCGGTGGCTACACCTTC,CASSLGDRGSGGYTF
TRBV29-1,-,-,TRBJ1-1,TGCAGCGCAGCGGGCGGCACTGAAGCTTTCTTT,CSAAGGTEAFF
TRBV15,-,TRBD1,TRBJ2-7,TGTGCCACCAGCAGAGATGACAGGGACTACGAGCAGTACTTC,CATSRDDRDYEQYF
TRBV12-3/TRBV12-4,-,-,TRBJ1-1,TGTGCCAGCAGTGGGGGGGGAACTGAAGCTTTCTTT,CASSGGGTEAFF
TRBV4-1,-,-,TRBJ2-2,TGCGCCAGCAGCCAAGAGGGTCAGGGGACAAGGTCATTCCCCGGGGAGCTGTTTTTT,CASSQEGQGTRSFPGELFF
TRBV5-1,-,-,TRBJ1-2,TGCGCGGCAGACAGAACGGAGGGCTACACCTTC,CAADRTEGYTF
TRBV29-1,-,-,TRBJ2-2,TGCAGCGGGCTGGACAGTAACTCGAACACCGGGGAGCTGTTTTTT,CSGLDSNSNTGELFF
TRBV18,-,-,TRBJ1-3,TGTGCCAGCTCACCCGGCCCAGGGTTTGGAAACACCATATATTTT,CASSPGPGFGNTIYF
TRBV3-1/TRBV3-2,few,-,TRBJ1-3,TGTGCCAGCAGCCAAGTCGCGGGAAACACCATATATTTT,CASSQVAGNTIYF
TRBV19,-,-,TRBJ2-3,TGTGCCAGTACTCCGGGAGATACGCAGTATTTT,CASTPGDTQYF
TRBV18,-,TRBD1,TRBJ1-4,TGTGCCAGCTCTCTTGGGACAGGGGGCGAGAAAAAACTGTTTTTT,CASSLGTGGEKKLFF
TRBV18,-,TRBD1,TRBJ2-3,TGTGCCAGCTCGCTGGGGGCAGGGGGCTCGGCAGATACGCAGTATTTT,CASSLGAGGSADTQYF
TRBV24-1,-,TRBD1,TRBJ1-1,TGTGCCACCAACAGGGGGCGCCGAACTGAAGCTTTCTTT,CATNRGRRTEAFF
TRBV10-3,-,-,TRBJ1-2,TGTGCCATCAGTGAGACAATTAACTATGGCTACACCTTC,CAISETINYGYTF
TRBV7-3,-,-,TRBJ1-2,TGTGCCAGCAGCTTAAACCCGGGAGATTCCTATGGCTACACCTTC,CASSLNPGDSYGYTF
TRBV9,once,TRBD2,TRBJ2-3,TGTGCCAGCAGCGCTCATACACCCAGCGGGGGGGCTCTCACAGATACGCAGTATTTT,CASSAHTPSGGALTDTQYF
TRBV12-3/TRBV12-4,few,-,TRBJ2-7,TGTGCCAGCAGTTTTTCGGGGGCCTACGAGCAGTACTTC,CASSFSGAYEQYF
TRBV27,-,TRBD1,TRBJ1-2,TGTGCCAGCAGTCCCTGGGACAGGGGCGGCTACACCTTC,CASSPWDRGGYTF
TRBV6-6,once,TRBD1,TRBJ1-1,TGTGCCAGCATCCCGGGACAGCCCCTCGGAAAAGCTTTCTTT,CASIPGQPLGKAFF
TRBV19,-,-,TRBJ1-2,TGTGCCAGTACCCGGACAGAGATATATGGCTACACCTTC,CASTRTEIYGYTF
TRBV6-1,few,-,TRBJ1-6,TGTGCCAGCAGTGAAGCCGGGGGGCGAGGGTCACCCCTCCACTTT,CASSEAGGRGSPLHF
TRBV14,-,TRBD1,TRBJ1-1,TGTGCCAGCAGCCTCTTACCCGGACAGGGGAACACTGAAGCTTTCTTT,CASSLLPGQGNTEAFF
TRBV6-2/TRBV6-3,-,-,TRBJ1-5,TGTGCCAGCAGTTATTCCATCTCCGGTACAGGGCATAGCAATCAGCCCCAGCATTTT,CASSYSISGTGHSNQPQHF
TRBV30,-,TRBD2,TRBJ2-5,TGTGCCTGGAGTGGGACTAGCAGAGAGACCCAGTACTTC,CAWSGTSRETQYF
TRBV7-9,-,TRBD1,TRBJ1-1,TGTGCCAGCAGTACGGGACAGGGAAAAGCTTTCTTT,CASSTGQGKAFF
TRBV6-5,-,-,TRBJ1-6,TGTGCCAGCAGTTCTACAGATAGGAATTCACCCCTCCACTTT,CASSSTDRNSPLHF
TRBV5-4,-,TRBD1,TRBJ1-1,TGTGCCAGCAGCACGGGACAGGGAAGGACTGAAGCTTTCTTT,CASSTGQGRTEAFF
TRBV5-1,-,-,TRBJ2-6,TGCGCCAGCAGCCGTCCCCCTGGGGCCAACGTCCTGACTTTC,CASSRPPGANVLTF
TRBV5-1,-,-,TRBJ2-3,TGCGCCAGCAGCTTCTCGGGAAGGAGCACAGATACGCAGTATTTT,CASSFSGRSTDTQYF
TRBV28,once,-,TRBJ2-3,TGTGCCAGCAGTCAGCCGGCGGCACCAGATACGCAGTATTTT,CASSQPAAPDTQYF
TRBV5-1,-,TRBD2,TRBJ2-3,TGCGCCAGCAGCTTTGGGACTAGCGGGGTGGGAGATACGCAGTATTTT,CASSFGTSGVGDTQYF
TRBV6-1,-,-,TRBJ1-5,TGTGCCAGCAGTGAGATACAGGGTGCCCAGCCCCAGCATTTT,CASSEIQGAQPQHF
TRBV29-1,-,TRBD1,TRBJ2-5,TGCAGCGTCACTGCCAGACAGGGAGAGACCCAGTACTTC,CSVTARQGETQYF